The rows below give T cell receptor beta chains drawn from one sample of a study of shared clonotypes between healthy human individuals. Profiled with immunoSEQ multiplex PCR; TCRdb holds only in-frame clones, not every one. The sample has over a million clones, about 80% seen once. Sample: memory CD4+ T cells from PBMCs. The receptors shown here come from a man younger than 30 in good health. Some clones in this sample may be carry-over from other donors' samples. CDR3s include the opening cysteine and the closing phenylalanine or tryptophan. A D gene is named only where the DNA matches it firmly. Size is omitted from some rows. Given values are once, few, many or a class for expanded clones.

clone size: -; CDR3 length: 16; D gene: -; V gene: TRBV5-4; J gene: TRBJ2-3; CDR3 protein: CASSLAGPLSTDTQYF; CDR3 DNA: TGTGCCAGCAGCTTGGCAGGCCCCCTTAGCACAGATACGCAGTATTTT
clone size: -; CDR3 length: 17; D gene: TRBD1; V gene: TRBV11-2; J gene: TRBJ1-1; CDR3 protein: CASSLRRGGLMNTEAFF; CDR3 DNA: TGTGCCAGCAGCTTACGTAGAGGGGGCCTAATGAACACTGAAGCTTTCTTT
clone size: -; CDR3 length: 14; D gene: -; V gene: TRBV18; J gene: TRBJ2-5; CDR3 protein: CASSPRDTQETQYF; CDR3 DNA: TGTGCCAGCTCACCAAGGGACACGCAAGAGACCCAGTACTTC
clone size: -; CDR3 length: 12; D gene: -; V gene: TRBV28; J gene: TRBJ2-7; CDR3 protein: CASSLSSYEQYF; CDR3 DNA: TGTGCCAGCAGCTTAAGCTCCTACGAGCAGTACTTC
clone size: -; CDR3 length: 17; D gene: TRBD1; V gene: TRBV19; J gene: TRBJ1-5; CDR3 protein: CASKLDRGGLSNQPQHF; CDR3 DNA: TGTGCCAGTAAGTTAGACAGGGGTGGGTTGAGCAATCAGCCCCAGCATTTT
clone size: -; CDR3 length: 13; D gene: -; V gene: TRBV9; J gene: TRBJ2-1; CDR3 protein: CASSVQGNNEQFF; CDR3 DNA: TGTGCCAGCAGCGTACAGGGGAACAATGAGCAGTTCTTC
clone size: -; CDR3 length: 11; D gene: TRBD1; V gene: TRBV7-9; J gene: TRBJ2-7; CDR3 protein: CASSHGTGSYF; CDR3 DNA: TGTGCCAGCAGCCACGGGACAGGGTCGTACTTC
clone size: -; CDR3 length: 14; D gene: TRBD1; V gene: TRBV27; J gene: TRBJ2-7; CDR3 protein: CASGYRDRPLRQYF; CDR3 DNA: TGTGCCAGCGGCTACCGGGACAGACCCTTAAGGCAGTACTTC
clone size: many; CDR3 length: 15; D gene: -; V gene: TRBV7-8; J gene: TRBJ2-7; CDR3 protein: CASSLAYRGGYEQYF; CDR3 DNA: TGTGCCAGCAGCTTAGCCTACAGGGGGGGGTACGAGCAGTACTTC
clone size: -; CDR3 length: 16; D gene: -; V gene: TRBV5-4; J gene: TRBJ2-5; CDR3 protein: CASSMFGRGGQETQYF; CDR3 DNA: TGTGCCAGCAGCATGTTCGGTCGAGGGGGCCAAGAGACCCAGTACTTC
clone size: -; CDR3 length: 14; D gene: -; V gene: TRBV11-2; J gene: TRBJ2-5; CDR3 protein: CASSSIRGTETQYF; CDR3 DNA: TGTGCCAGCAGCTCCATACGAGGGACAGAGACCCAGTACTTC
clone size: -; CDR3 length: 15; D gene: -; V gene: TRBV19; J gene: TRBJ1-1; CDR3 protein: CASSNGQTLNTEAFF; CDR3 DNA: TGTGCCAGTAGTAACGGCCAAACCTTGAACACTGAAGCTTTCTTT
clone size: -; CDR3 length: 14; D gene: -; V gene: TRBV30; J gene: TRBJ2-3; CDR3 protein: CAWSLTGSQDTQYF; CDR3 DNA: TGTGCCTGGAGTTTAACAGGGTCCCAAGATACGCAGTATTTT
clone size: -; CDR3 length: 11; D gene: -; V gene: TRBV28; J gene: TRBJ1-2; CDR3 protein: CASSNEYGYTF; CDR3 DNA: TGTGCCAGCAGTAACGAATATGGCTACACCTTC
clone size: -; CDR3 length: 15; D gene: TRBD2; V gene: TRBV27; J gene: TRBJ2-1; CDR3 protein: CASSPLAGGANEQFF; CDR3 DNA: TGTGCCAGCAGTCCCCTAGCGGGAGGGGCCAATGAGCAGTTCTTC
clone size: -; CDR3 length: 14; D gene: TRBD1; V gene: TRBV5-1; J gene: TRBJ2-4; CDR3 protein: CASSILGQGNIQYF; CDR3 DNA: TGCGCCAGCAGCATACTCGGACAGGGGAACATTCAGTACTTC
clone size: few; CDR3 length: 15; D gene: -; V gene: TRBV5-1; J gene: TRBJ2-1; CDR3 protein: CASSPRPLGRNEQFF; CDR3 DNA: TGCGCCAGCAGCCCTAGGCCCCTTGGTCGGAATGAGCAGTTCTTC
clone size: many; CDR3 length: 17; D gene: TRBD2; V gene: TRBV25-1; J gene: TRBJ2-1; CDR3 protein: CASKPGLAGSSYNEQFF; CDR3 DNA: TGTGCCAGTAAACCGGGACTAGCGGGAAGCTCCTACAATGAGCAGTTCTTC
clone size: few; CDR3 length: 13; D gene: TRBD1; V gene: TRBV19; J gene: TRBJ1-1; CDR3 protein: CASSTTGTSEAFF; CDR3 DNA: TGTGCCAGTAGCACGACAGGGACTTCTGAAGCTTTCTTT
clone size: -; CDR3 length: 16; D gene: -; V gene: TRBV9; J gene: TRBJ2-1; CDR3 protein: CASSPSGYFSYNEQFF; CDR3 DNA: TGTGCCAGCAGCCCCTCAGGGTATTTCTCCTACAATGAGCAGTTCTTC
clone size: few; CDR3 length: 12; D gene: -; V gene: TRBV30; J gene: TRBJ2-5; CDR3 protein: CAWSVPLKTQYF; CDR3 DNA: TGTGCCTGGAGTGTACCCCTGAAGACCCAGTACTTC
clone size: few; CDR3 length: 11; D gene: TRBD1; V gene: TRBV20-1; J gene: TRBJ2-7; CDR3 protein: CSAGGQGEQYF; CDR3 DNA: TGCAGTGCGGGGGGACAGGGCGAGCAGTACTTC
clone size: few; CDR3 length: 17; D gene: -; V gene: TRBV11-2; J gene: TRBJ1-3; CDR3 protein: CASSLVRGSTGGNTIYF; CDR3 DNA: TGTGCCAGCAGCTTAGTACGCGGTAGCACCGGTGGAAACACCATATATTTT
clone size: -; CDR3 length: 14; D gene: TRBD1; V gene: TRBV5-1; J gene: TRBJ2-1; CDR3 protein: CASSWDRSYNEQFF; CDR3 DNA: TGCGCCAGCAGCTGGGACAGATCCTACAATGAGCAGTTCTTC
clone size: -; CDR3 length: 12; D gene: -; V gene: TRBV28; J gene: TRBJ2-7; CDR3 protein: CASSPRVHEQYF; CDR3 DNA: TGTGCCAGCAGCCCCAGGGTCCACGAGCAGTACTTC
clone size: -; CDR3 length: 15; D gene: TRBD2; V gene: TRBV15; J gene: TRBJ2-5; CDR3 protein: CATSRGASGLETQYF; CDR3 DNA: TGTGCCACCAGCAGAGGGGCTAGCGGGTTAGAGACCCAGTACTTC
clone size: -; CDR3 length: 14; D gene: -; V gene: TRBV6-1; J gene: TRBJ1-5; CDR3 protein: CASSEQEGNQPQHF; CDR3 DNA: TGTGCCAGCAGCGAACAAGAGGGCAATCAGCCCCAGCATTTT
clone size: -; CDR3 length: 15; D gene: -; V gene: TRBV25-1; J gene: TRBJ2-3; CDR3 protein: CASSVGVSRTDTQYF; CDR3 DNA: TGTGCCAGCAGTGTCGGGGTCTCCCGCACAGATACGCAGTATTTT
clone size: -; CDR3 length: 15; D gene: -; V gene: TRBV27; J gene: TRBJ2-2; CDR3 protein: CASSPTTRNTGELFF; CDR3 DNA: TGTGCCAGCAGTCCGACCACTAGGAACACCGGGGAGCTGTTTTTT
clone size: -; CDR3 length: 14; D gene: TRBD2; V gene: TRBV28; J gene: TRBJ2-7; CDR3 protein: CASGDRTSGGTQYF; CDR3 DNA: TGTGCCAGCGGGGATCGGACTAGCGGGGGGACGCAGTACTTC
clone size: many; CDR3 length: 15; D gene: -; V gene: TRBV7-2; J gene: TRBJ2-7; CDR3 protein: CASSFGGSSSYEQYF; CDR3 DNA: TGTGCCAGCAGCTTTGGGGGCTCGAGCTCCTACGAGCAGTACTTC
clone size: once; CDR3 length: 14; D gene: -; V gene: TRBV28; J gene: TRBJ2-7; CDR3 protein: CASSPPQGTHEQYF; CDR3 DNA: TGTGCCAGCAGCCCCCCCCAGGGGACTCACGAGCAGTACTTC
clone size: -; CDR3 length: 17; D gene: -; V gene: TRBV30; J gene: TRBJ2-2; CDR3 protein: CAWSVWVARSVGGELFF; CDR3 DNA: TGTGCCTGGAGTGTTTGGGTTGCCCGCTCCGTTGGCGGGGAGCTGTTTTTT
clone size: -; CDR3 length: 15; D gene: -; V gene: TRBV5-1; J gene: TRBJ2-3; CDR3 protein: CASSLGALRTDTQYF; CDR3 DNA: TGCGCCAGCAGCTTGGGGGCGCTACGCACAGATACGCAGTATTTT
clone size: -; CDR3 length: 13; D gene: -; V gene: TRBV27; J gene: TRBJ1-1; CDR3 protein: CASGSWMNTEAFF; CDR3 DNA: TGTGCCAGCGGAAGTTGGATGAACACTGAAGCTTTCTTT
clone size: few; CDR3 length: 12; D gene: -; V gene: TRBV29-1; J gene: TRBJ1-4; CDR3 protein: CSVRDIYEKLFF; CDR3 DNA: TGCAGCGTCCGGGACATCTATGAAAAACTGTTTTTT
clone size: -; CDR3 length: 16; D gene: TRBD2; V gene: TRBV19; J gene: TRBJ2-3; CDR3 protein: CASSIFRSGGRGTQYF; CDR3 DNA: TGTGCCAGTAGTATATTCAGGAGCGGCGGGAGGGGTACGCAGTATTTT